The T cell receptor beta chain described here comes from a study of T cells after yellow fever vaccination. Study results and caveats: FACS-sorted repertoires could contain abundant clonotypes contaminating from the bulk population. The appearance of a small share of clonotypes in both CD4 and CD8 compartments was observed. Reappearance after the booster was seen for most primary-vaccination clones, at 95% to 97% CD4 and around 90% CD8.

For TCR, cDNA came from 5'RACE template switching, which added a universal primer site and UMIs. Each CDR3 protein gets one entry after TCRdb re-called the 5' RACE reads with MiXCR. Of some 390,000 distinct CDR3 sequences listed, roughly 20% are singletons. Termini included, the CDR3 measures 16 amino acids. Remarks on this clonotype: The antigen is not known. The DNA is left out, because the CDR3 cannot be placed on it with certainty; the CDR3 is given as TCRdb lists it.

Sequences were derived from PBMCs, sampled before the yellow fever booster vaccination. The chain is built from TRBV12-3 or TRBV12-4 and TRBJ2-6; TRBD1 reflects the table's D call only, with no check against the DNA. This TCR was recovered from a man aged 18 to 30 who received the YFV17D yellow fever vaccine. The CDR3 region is CASSYPWGAGANVVTF.